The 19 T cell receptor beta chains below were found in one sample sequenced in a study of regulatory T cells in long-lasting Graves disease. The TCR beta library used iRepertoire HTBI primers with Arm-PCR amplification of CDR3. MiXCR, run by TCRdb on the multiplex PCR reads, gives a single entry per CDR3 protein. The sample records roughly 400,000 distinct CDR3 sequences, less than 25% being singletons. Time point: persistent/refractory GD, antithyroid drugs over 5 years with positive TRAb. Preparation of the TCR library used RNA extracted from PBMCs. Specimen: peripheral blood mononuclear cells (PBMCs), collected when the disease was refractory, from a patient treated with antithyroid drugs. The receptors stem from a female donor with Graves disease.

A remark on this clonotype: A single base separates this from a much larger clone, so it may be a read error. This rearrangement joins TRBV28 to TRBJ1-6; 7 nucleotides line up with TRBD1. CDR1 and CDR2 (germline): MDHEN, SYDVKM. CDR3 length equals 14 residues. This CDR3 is CASQGGASNTPLHF. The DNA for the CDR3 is TGTGCCAGCCAGGGGGGGGCTTCTAATACACCCCTCCACTTT.

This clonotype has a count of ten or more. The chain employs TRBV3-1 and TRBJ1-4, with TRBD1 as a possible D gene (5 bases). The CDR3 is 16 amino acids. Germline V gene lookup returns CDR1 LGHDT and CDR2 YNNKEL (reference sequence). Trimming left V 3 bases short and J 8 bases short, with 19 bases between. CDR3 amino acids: CASSHGTETLGEKLFF. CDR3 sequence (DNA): TGTGCCAGCAGCCACGGGACCGAGACCTTGGGAGAAAAACTGTTTTTT.

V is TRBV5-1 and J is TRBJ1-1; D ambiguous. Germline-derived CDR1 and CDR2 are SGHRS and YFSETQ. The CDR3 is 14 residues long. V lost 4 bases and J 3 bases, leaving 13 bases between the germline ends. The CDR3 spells CASSREGGYTEAFF. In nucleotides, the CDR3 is TGCGCCAGCAGCCGAGAGGGAGGTTACACTGAAGCTTTCTTT.

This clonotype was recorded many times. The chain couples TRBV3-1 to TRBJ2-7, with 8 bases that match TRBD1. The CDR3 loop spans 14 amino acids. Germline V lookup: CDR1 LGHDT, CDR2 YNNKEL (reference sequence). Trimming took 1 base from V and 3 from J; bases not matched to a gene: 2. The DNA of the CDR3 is TGTGCCAGCAGCCAAGCCGGGACAGGCTACGAGCAGTACTTC. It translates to CASSQAGTGYEQYF.

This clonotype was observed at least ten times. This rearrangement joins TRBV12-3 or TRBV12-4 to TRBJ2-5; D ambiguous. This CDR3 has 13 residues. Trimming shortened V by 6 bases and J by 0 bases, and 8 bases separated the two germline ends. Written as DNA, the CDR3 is TGTGCCAGCAGCGACACCAACCAAGAGACCCAGTACTTC. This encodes CASSDTNQETQYF.

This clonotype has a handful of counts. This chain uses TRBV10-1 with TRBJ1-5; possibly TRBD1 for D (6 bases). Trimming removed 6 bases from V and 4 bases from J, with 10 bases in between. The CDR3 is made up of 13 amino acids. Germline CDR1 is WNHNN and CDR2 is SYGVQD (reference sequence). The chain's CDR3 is CASSTGINQPQHF. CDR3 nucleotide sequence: TGCGCCAGCAGCACAGGGATAAATCAGCCCCAGCATTTT.

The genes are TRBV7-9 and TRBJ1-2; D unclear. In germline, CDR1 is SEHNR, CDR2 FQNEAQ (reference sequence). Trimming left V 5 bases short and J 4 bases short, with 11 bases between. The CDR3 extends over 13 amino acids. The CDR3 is CASSESGFYGYTF. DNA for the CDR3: TGTGCCAGCAGCGAGTCAGGATTCTATGGCTACACCTTC.

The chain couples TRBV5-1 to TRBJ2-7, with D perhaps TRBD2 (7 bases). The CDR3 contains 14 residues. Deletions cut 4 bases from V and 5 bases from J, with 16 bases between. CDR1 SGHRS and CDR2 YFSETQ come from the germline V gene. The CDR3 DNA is TGCGCCAGCAGCCCTATTGGGGGGGCGAACGAGCAGTACTTC. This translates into CASSPIGGANEQYF. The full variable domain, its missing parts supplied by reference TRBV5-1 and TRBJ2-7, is KAGVTQTPRYLIKTRGQQVTLSCSPISGHRSVSWYQQTPGQGLQFLFEYFSETQRNKGNFPGRFSGRQFSNSRSEMNVSTLELGDSALYLCASSPIGGANEQYFGPGTRLTVT.

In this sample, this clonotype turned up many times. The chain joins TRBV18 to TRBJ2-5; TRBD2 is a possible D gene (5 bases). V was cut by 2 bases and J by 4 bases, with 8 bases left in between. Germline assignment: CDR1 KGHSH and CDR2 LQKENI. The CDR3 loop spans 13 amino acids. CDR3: CASSPWERETQYF. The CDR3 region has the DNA TGTGCCAGCTCACCATGGGAGAGAGAGACCCAGTACTTC.

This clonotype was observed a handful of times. The CDR3 coding sequence is TGTGCCAGCTCTTCCGGGGTGGGCACAGATACGCAGTATTTT. It specifies CASSSGVGTDTQYF. The rearrangement links TRBV28 to TRBJ2-3, with D possibly being TRBD2 (5 bases). Per the germline V gene, CDR1 is MDHEN and CDR2 is SYDVKM. The V and J ends lost 8 bases and 1 base respectively, with 13 bases between them. The CDR3 has 14 amino acids.

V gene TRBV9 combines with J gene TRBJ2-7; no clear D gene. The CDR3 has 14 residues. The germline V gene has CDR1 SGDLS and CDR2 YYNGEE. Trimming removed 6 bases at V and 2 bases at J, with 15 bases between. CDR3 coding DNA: TGTGCCAGCACCCCGGGCGGCACCGCCTACGAGCAGTACTTC. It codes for CASTPGGTAYEQYF.

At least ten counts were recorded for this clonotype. CDR3 in amino acids: CATKTGREDYYEQYF. The CDR3 nucleotides read TGTGCCACCAAAACAGGGCGGGAGGACTACTACGAGCAGTACTTC. The genes are TRBV24-1 and TRBJ2-7; 8 bases fit TRBD2. CDR3 length equals 15 residues. The germline CDR1 and CDR2 sequences are KGHDR and SFDVKD. The junction had 11 bases not matched to a gene; V was cut back by 8 bases and J by 3 bases.

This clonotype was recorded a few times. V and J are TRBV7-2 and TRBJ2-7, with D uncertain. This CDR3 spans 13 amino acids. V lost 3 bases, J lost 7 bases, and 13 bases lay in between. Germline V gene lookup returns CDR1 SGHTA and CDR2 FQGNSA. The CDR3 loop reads CASSLGGPWEQYF. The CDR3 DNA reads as TGTGCCAGCAGCTTGGGCGGCCCTTGGGAGCAGTACTTC. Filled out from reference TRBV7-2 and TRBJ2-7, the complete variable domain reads GAGVSQSPSNKVTEKGKDVELRCDPISGHTALYWYRQSLGQGLEFLIYFQGNSAPDKSGLPSDRFSAERTGGSVSTLTIQRTQQEDSAVYLCASSLGGPWEQYFGPGTRLTVT.

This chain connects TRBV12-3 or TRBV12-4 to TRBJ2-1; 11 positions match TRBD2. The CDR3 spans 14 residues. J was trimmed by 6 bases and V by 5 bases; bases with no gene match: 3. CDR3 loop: CASSRLAGGNEQFF. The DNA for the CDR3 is TGTGCCAGCAGTCGGCTAGCGGGAGGCAATGAGCAGTTCTTC.

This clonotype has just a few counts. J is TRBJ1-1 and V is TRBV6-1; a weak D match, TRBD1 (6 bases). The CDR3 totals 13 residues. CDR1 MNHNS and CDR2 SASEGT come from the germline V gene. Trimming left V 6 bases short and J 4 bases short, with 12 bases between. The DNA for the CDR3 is TGTGCCAGCAGGCCCCAGGGGCTCACTGAAGCTTTCTTT. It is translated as CASRPQGLTEAFF.

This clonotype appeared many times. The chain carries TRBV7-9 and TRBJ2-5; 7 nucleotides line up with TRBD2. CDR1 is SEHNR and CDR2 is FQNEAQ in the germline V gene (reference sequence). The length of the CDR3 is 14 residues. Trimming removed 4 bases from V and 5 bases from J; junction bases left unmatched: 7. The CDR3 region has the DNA TGTGCCAGCAGCTCCCCGGGGGGAGTGGAGACCCAGTACTTC. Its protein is CASSSPGGVETQYF.

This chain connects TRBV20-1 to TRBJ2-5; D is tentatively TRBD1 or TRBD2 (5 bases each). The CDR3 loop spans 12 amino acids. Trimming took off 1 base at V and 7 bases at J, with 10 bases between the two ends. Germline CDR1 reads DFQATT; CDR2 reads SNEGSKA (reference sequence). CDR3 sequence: CSARGGGGTQYF. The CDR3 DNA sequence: TGCAGTGCTAGAGGGGGTGGGGGGACCCAGTACTTC.

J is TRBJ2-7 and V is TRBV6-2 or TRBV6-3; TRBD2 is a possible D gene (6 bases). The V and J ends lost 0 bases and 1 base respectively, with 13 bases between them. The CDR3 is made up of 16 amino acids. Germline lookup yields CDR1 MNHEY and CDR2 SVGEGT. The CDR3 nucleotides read TGTGCCAGCAGTTACTCCGCCAGGGAGGTATCCTACGAGCAGTACTTC. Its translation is CASSYSAREVSYEQYF.

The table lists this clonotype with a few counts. The CDR3 coding sequence is TGCAGCGTTGAAGAATTCAGGCTACGGAGGGGAGAGACCCAGTACTTC. Protein sequence: CSVEEFRLRRGETQYF. The rearrangement uses TRBV29-1 and TRBJ2-5; perhaps TRBD2 as D (6 bases). Germline V gene data show CDR1 as SQVTM and CDR2 as ANQGSEA. V was clipped by 0 bases and J by 4 bases, with 18 bases between them. The CDR3 consists of 16 residues.